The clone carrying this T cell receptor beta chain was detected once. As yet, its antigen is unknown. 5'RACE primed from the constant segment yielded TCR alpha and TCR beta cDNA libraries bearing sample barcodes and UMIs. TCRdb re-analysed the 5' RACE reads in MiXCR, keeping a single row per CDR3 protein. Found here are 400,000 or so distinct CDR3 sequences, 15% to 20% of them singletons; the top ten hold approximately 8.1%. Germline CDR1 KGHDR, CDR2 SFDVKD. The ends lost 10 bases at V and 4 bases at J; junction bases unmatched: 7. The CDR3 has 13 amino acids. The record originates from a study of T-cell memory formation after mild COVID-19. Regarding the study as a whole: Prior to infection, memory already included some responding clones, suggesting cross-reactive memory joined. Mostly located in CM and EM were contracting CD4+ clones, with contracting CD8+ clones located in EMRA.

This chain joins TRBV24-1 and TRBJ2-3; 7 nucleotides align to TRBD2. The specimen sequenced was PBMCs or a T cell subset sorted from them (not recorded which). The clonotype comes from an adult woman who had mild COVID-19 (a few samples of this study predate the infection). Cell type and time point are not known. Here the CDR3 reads CATRSSGADTQYF. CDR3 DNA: TGTGCCACGAGATCTAGCGGCGCAGATACGCAGTATTTT.